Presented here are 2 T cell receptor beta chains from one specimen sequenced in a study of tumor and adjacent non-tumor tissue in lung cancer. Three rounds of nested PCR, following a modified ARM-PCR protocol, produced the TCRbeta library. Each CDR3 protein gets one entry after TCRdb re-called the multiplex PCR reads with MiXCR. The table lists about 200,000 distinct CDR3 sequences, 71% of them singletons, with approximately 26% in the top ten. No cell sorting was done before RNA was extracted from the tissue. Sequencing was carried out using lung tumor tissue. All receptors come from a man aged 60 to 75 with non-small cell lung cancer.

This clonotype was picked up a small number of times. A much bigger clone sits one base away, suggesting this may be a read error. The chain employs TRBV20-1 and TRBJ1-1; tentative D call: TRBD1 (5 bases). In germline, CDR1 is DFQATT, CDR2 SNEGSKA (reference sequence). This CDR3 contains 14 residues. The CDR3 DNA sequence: TGCAGTGCCCCGCGTATAGGGGAGAACACTGAAGCTTTATTT. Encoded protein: CSAPRIGENTEALF.

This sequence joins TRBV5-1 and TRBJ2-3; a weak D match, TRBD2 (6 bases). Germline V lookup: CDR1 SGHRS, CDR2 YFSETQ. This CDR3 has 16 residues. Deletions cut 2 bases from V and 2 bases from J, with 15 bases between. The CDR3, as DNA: TGCGCCAGCAGCTTTAGTGGACGGGAGATCACAGATACGCAGTATTTT. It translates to CASSFSGREITDTQYF. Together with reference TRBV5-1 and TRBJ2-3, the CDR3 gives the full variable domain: KAGVTQTPRYLIKTRGQQVTLSCSPISGHRSVSWYQQTPGQGLQFLFEYFSETQRNKGNFPGRFSGRQFSNSRSEMNVSTLELGDSALYLCASSFSGREITDTQYFGPGTRLTVL.